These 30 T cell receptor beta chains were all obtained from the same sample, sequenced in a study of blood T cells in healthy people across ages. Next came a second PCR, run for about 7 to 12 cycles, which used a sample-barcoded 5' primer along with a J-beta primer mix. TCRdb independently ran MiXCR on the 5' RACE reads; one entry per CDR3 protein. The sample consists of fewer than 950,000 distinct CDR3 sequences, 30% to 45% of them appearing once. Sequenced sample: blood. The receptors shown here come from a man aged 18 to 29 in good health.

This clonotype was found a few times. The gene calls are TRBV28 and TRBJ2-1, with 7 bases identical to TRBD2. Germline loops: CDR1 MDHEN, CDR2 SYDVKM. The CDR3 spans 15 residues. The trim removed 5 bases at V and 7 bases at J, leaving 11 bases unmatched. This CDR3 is CASSPTPTGRNEQFF. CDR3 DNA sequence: TGTGCCAGCAGTCCCACCCCCACCGGGAGGAATGAGCAGTTCTTC.

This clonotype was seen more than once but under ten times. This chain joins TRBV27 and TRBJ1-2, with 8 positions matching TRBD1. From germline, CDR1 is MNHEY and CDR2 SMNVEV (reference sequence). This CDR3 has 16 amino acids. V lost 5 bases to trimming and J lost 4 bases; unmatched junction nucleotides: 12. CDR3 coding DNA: TGTGCCAGCAGTGGACCCAGGGGGCCCCTGGGCTATGGCTACACCTTC. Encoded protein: CASSGPRGPLGYGYTF.

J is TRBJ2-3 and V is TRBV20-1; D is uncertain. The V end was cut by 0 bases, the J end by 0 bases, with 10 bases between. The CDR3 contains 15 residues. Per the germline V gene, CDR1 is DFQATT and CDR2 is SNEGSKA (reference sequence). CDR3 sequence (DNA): TGCAGTGCTAGAGATTTTAAGGATAGCACAGATACGCAGTATTTT. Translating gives CSARDFKDSTDTQYF.

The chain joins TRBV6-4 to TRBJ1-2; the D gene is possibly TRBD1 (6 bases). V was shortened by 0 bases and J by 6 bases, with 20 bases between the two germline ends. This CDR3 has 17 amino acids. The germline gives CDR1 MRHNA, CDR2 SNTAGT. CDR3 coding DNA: TGTGCCAGCAGTGACTCGATTCTAAGGACAGCCATAAATGGCTACACCTTC. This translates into CASSDSILRTAINGYTF.

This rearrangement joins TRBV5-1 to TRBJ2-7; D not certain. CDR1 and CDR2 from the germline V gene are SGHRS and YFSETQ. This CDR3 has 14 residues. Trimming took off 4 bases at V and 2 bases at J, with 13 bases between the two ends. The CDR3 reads CASSVGRLAYEQYF. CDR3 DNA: TGCGCCAGCAGCGTAGGACGGCTAGCCTACGAGCAGTACTTC.

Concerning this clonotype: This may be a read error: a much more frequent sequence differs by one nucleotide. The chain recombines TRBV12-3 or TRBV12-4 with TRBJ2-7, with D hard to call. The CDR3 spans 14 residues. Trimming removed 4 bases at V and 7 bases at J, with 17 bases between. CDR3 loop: CASSSESSYNEQYF. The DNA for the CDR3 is TGTGCCAGCAGTTCCGAAAGCTCCTACAATGAGCAGTACTTC.

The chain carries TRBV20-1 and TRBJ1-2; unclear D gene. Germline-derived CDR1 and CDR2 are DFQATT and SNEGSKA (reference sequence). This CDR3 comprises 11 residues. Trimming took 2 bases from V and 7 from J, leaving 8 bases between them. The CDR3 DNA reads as TGCAGTGCTAGATGGGAGGCTGGCTACACCTTC. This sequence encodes CSARWEAGYTF.

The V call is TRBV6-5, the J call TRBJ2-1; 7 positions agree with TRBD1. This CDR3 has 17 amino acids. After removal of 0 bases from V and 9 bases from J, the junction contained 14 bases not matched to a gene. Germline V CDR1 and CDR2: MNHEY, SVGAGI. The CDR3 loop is CASSYSQGGSIGGEQFF. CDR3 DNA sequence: TGTGCCAGCAGTTACTCTCAAGGGGGCTCTATTGGCGGTGAGCAGTTCTTC.

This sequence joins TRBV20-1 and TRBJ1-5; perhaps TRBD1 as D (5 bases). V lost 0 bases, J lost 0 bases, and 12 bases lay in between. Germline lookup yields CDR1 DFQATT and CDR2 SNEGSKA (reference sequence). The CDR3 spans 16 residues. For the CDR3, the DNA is TGCAGTGCTAGAGATGGGAACACAGGTAGCAATCAGCCCCAGCATTTT. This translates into CSARDGNTGSNQPQHF.

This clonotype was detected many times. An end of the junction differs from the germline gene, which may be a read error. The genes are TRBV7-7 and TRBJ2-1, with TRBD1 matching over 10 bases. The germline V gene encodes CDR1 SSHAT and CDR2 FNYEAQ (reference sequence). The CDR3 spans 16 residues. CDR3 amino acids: CASSLAADRGANEQFF. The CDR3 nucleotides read TGTGCTAGCAGCTTAGCTGCGGACAGGGGGGCCAATGAGCAGTTCTTC.

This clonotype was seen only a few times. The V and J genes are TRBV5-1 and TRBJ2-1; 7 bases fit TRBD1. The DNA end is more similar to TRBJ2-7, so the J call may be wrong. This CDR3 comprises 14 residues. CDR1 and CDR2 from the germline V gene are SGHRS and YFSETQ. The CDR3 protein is CASSLAGTDNEQYF. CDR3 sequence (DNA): TGCGCCAGCAGCTTGGCCGGGACAGACAATGAGCAGTACTTC.

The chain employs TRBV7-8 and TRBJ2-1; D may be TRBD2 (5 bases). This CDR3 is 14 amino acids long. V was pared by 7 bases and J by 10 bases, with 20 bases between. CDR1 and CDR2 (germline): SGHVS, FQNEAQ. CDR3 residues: CASTHSPGSREQFF. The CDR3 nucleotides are TGTGCCAGCACCCACAGTCCGGGGTCGAGGGAGCAGTTCTTC.

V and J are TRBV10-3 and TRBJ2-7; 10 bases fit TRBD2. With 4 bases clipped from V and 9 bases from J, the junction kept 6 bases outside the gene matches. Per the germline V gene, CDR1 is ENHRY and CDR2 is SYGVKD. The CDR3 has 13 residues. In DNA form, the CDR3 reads TGTGCCATCAGTGGGTCCCTAGCGGGGGCGCAGTACTTC. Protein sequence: CAISGSLAGAQYF.

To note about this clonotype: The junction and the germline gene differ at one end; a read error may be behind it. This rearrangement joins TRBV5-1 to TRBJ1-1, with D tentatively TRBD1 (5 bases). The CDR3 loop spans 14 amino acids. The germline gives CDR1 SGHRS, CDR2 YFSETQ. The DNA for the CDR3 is TGCGCCAGCAGCTTGGACGGGGGGAACGCTGAAGCTTTCTTT. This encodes CASSLDGGNAEAFF.

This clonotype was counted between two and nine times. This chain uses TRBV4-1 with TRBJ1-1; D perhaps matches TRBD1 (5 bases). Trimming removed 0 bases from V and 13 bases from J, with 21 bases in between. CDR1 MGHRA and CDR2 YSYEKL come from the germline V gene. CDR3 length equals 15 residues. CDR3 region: CASSQDSGGWGGGFF. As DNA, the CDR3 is TGCGCCAGCAGCCAAGATTCGGGAGGTTGGGGGGGTGGTTTCTTT.

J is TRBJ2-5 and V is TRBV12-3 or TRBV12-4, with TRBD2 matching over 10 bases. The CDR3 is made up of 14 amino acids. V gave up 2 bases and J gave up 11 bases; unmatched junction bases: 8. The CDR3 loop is CASSLQRGGNEQYF. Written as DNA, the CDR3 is TGTGCCAGCAGTTTACAGCGGGGGGGCAATGAGCAGTACTTC.

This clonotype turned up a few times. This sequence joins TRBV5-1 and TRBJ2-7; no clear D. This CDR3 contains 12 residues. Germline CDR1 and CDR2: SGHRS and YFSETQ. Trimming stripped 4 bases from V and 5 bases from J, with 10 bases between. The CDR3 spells CASSPNMDEQYF. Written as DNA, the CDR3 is TGCGCCAGCAGCCCAAACATGGACGAGCAGTACTTC.

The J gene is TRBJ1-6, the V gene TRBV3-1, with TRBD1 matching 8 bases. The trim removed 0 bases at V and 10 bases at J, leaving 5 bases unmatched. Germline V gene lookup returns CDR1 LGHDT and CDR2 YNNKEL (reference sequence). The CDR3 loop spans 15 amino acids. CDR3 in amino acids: CASSQEIQGGSPLHF. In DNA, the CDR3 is TGTGCCAGCAGCCAAGAAATACAGGGGGGATCACCCCTCCACTTT.

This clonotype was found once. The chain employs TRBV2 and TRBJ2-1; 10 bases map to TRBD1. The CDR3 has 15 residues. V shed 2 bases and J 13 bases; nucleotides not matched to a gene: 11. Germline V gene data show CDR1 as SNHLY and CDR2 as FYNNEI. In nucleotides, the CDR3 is TGTGCCAGCAGTGAACGGGACAGGGGATGGGAGACCCAGTTCTTC. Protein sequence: CASSERDRGWETQFF.

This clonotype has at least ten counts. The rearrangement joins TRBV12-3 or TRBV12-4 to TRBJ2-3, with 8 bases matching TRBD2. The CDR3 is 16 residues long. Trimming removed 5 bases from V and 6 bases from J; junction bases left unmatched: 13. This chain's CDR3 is CASSASLGRGVDTQYF. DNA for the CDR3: TGTGCCAGCAGTGCATCTCTGGGGCGGGGGGTGGATACGCAGTATTTT.

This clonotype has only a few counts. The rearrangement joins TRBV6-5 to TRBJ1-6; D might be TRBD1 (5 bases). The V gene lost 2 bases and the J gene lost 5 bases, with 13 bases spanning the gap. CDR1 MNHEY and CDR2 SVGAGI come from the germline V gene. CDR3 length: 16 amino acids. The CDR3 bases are TGTGCCAGCAGTTACAGGGGAAAAAGAGATAATTCACCCCTCCACTTT. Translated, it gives CASSYRGKRDNSPLHF.

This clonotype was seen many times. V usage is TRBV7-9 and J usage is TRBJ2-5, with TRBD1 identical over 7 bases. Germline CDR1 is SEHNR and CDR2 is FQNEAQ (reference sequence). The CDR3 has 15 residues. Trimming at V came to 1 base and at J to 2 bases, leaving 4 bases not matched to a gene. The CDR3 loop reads CASSLVGQTQETQYF. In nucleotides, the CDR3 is TGTGCCAGCAGCTTAGTGGGACAGACACAAGAGACCCAGTACTTC.

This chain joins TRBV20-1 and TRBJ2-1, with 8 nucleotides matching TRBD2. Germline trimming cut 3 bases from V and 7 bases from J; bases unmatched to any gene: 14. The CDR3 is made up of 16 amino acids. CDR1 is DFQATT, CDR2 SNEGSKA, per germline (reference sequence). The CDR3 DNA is TGCAGTGCTAGCGTAACCCGTGGCGGGGGGATTAATGAGCAGTTCTTC. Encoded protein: CSASVTRGGGINEQFF.

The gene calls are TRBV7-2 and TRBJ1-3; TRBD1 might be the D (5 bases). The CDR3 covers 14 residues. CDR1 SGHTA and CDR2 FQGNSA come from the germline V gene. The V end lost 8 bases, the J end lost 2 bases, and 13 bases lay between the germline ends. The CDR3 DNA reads TGTGCCAGCGCCATCGGGGGAGCTGGAAACACCATATATTTT. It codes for CASAIGGAGNTIYF.

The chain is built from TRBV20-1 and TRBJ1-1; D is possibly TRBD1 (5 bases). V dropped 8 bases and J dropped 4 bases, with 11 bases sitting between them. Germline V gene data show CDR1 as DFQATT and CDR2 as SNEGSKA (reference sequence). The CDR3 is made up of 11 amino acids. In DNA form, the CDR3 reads TGCAGTAGCAGGGAGGGCACTGAAGCTTTCTTT. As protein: CSSREGTEAFF.

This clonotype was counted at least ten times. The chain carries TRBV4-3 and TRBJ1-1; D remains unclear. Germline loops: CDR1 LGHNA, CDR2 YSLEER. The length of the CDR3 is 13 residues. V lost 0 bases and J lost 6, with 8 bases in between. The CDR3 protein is CASSQDREAEAFF. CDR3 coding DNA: TGCGCCAGCAGCCAAGATCGGGAGGCTGAAGCTTTCTTT.

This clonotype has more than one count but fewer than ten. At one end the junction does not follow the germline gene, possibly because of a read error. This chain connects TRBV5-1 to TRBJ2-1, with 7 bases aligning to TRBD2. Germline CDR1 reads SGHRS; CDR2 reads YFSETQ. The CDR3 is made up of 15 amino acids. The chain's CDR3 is CACSLGGGSYNEQFF. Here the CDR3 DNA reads TGCGCCTGCAGCTTGGGGGGGGGAAGCTACAATGAGCAGTTCTTC.

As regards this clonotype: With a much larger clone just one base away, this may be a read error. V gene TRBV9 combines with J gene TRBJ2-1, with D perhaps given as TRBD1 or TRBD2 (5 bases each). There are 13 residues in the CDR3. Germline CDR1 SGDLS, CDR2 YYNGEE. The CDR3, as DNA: TGTGCCGGCAGCGTAGATTGGGACCATGAGCAGTTCTTC. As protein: CAGSVDWDHEQFF. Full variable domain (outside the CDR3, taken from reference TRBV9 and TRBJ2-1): DSGVTQTPKHLITATGQRVTLRCSPRSGDLSVYWYQQSLDQGLQFLIQYYNGEERAKGNILERFSAQQFPDLHSELNLSSLELGDSALYFCAGSVDWDHEQFFGPGTRLTVL.

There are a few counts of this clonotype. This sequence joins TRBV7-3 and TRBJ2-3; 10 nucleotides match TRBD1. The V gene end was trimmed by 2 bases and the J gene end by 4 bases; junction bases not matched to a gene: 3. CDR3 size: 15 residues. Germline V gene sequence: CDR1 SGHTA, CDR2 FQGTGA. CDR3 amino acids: CASSLGGQGADTQYF. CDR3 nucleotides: TGTGCCAGCAGCTTAGGCGGACAGGGGGCAGATACGCAGTATTTT.

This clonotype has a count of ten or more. DNA of the CDR3: TGTGCCAGCAAGACTAGCAATCAGCCCCAGCATTTT. Its translation is CASKTSNQPQHF. The rearrangement uses TRBV12-3 or TRBV12-4 and TRBJ1-5; no firm D call. V was trimmed by 7 bases and J by 0 bases, leaving 4 bases between them. The CDR3 is 12 residues long.